This TCR beta chain is drawn from a study of early T cells in non-severe SARS-CoV-2 infection. Study-level background: Sequencing used unsorted whole-blood bulk RNA, so chains lack pairing.

As to this clonotype: Because the CDR3's place on the DNA is in doubt, the DNA is left out and the CDR3 is given as listed by TCRdb.

Individual cDNA molecules received unique molecular identifiers. TCRdb re-analysed the 5' RACE reads in MiXCR, keeping a single row per CDR3 protein. The table has about 110,000 distinct CDR3 sequences, around an eighth seen once. Per the germline V gene, CDR1 is SNHLY and CDR2 is FYNNEI. The length of the CDR3 is 17 amino acids, counting both ends. The V gene is TRBV2, the J gene TRBJ1-3; the table's TRBD1 call for D was not verified on the DNA. Sequenced here: whole blood, sampled at baseline. The receptor was derived from an adult who was a healthcare worker with PCR-confirmed SARS-CoV-2 infection or an uninfected control (not recorded which). CDR3 amino acids: CASSTSTVTLSGNTIYF.